The present T cell receptor beta chain was sequenced within a study of blood T cell repertoires in COVID-19. Overall study context: Some COVID-19 samples were acute and others convalescent; all came from the United States, Italy and Spain. From T cells, B-cell-depleted T cells, or PBMCs came the material, which was cDNA or gDNA.

Germline assignment: CDR1 WSHSY and CDR2 SAAADI. The CDR3 is made up of 13 amino acids. V was trimmed by 5 bases and J by 6 bases, leaving 10 bases between them. In the source study's methods: Reference gene primer amplification gave nucleated cell count estimates. The assay was immunoSEQ multiplex PCR, and TCRdb's table has in-frame clones only and misses some. From that table come the V and J calls and clone size; the DNA was used to work out D and trimming. The sample has roughly 390,000 clones; more than 75% are singletons. The sequence derives from a woman in her thirties with COVID-19, enrolled during active disease. The source material was peripheral blood. V usage is TRBV10-2 and J usage is TRBJ2-2; unclear D gene. This chain's CDR3 is CASSRHVPGELFF. CDR3 nucleotide sequence: TGCGCCAGCAGTAGACACGTCCCCGGGGAGCTGTTTTTT.